This T cell receptor (beta chain) emerged from a study of cytomegalovirus exposure and HLA in healthy donors. V lost 2 bases, J lost 4 bases, and 7 bases stayed unmatched. CDR1 is GTSNPN and CDR2 is SVGIG in the germline V gene (reference sequence). The CDR3 has 14 amino acids. The donors were members of the validation cohort, which comprised more than 90 subjects and was separate from the first cohort of 670 or so subjects. Study results and caveats: The authors confirmed in vitro that three CMV-associated chains were specific for CMV antigens. Despite most TCR sequences being rare, some public TCRs occurred in many donors.

Assay: immunoSEQ multiplex PCR; the TCRdb copy retains only in-frame clones and omits some. The data contain roughly 56,000 clones, over 90% of them singletons. Regarding this clone: Its antigen is as yet unknown.

Material for sequencing was PBMCs. The sequence was collected from a man aged 18-30 years in good health and CMV-seronegative. The V and J genes are TRBV30 and TRBJ2-7, with 8 positions matching TRBD2. The DNA of the CDR3 is TGTGCCTGGAGTCCGGGAGGGGCGGAATACGAGCAGTACTTC. Amino acids: CAWSPGGAEYEQYF.